These 5 T cell receptor beta chains were sequenced from one sample in a study of blood T cell repertoires in COVID-19. The protocol was immunoSEQ multiplex PCR, while the TCRdb copy is restricted to in-frame clones and leaves out a portion. The sample consists of a few hundred thousand clones, about 86% of them appearing once. Sequencing input: PBMCs or T cells enriched from blood (not recorded which). The receptors originated from a woman between 50 and 59 years old with acute COVID-19.

The chain recombines TRBV27 with TRBJ1-2, with 8 bases aligning to TRBD1. J was trimmed by 4 bases and V by 10 bases; bases with no gene match: 11. This CDR3 region has 14 residues. Germline CDR1 is MNHEY and CDR2 is SMNVEV (reference sequence). CDR3 loop: CATNRGGRGYGYTF. CDR3 sequence (DNA): TGTGCCACCAACAGGGGGGGGCGCGGCTATGGCTACACCTTC.

In this sample, this clone turned up a few times. This chain joins TRBV19 and TRBJ2-5; 7 nucleotides match TRBD1. The CDR3 consists of 16 residues. CDR1 LNHDA and CDR2 SQIVND come from the germline V gene (reference sequence). Germline trimming cut 5 bases from V and 2 bases from J; bases unmatched to any gene: 11. The CDR3 nucleotides are TGTGCCAGTAGTCTTTCCGGACAGGTCGCTCAAGAGACCCAGTACTTC. Translating gives CASSLSGQVAQETQYF.

The genes are TRBV28 and TRBJ2-7; TRBD2 matches 12 bases. Trimming at V came to 7 bases and at J to 3 bases, leaving 16 bases not matched to a gene. The CDR3 covers 18 residues. Germline-derived CDR1 and CDR2 are MDHEN and SYDVKM. The CDR3 DNA reads TGTGCCAGCACAGGACTAGCGGGATCCCCACTGGGGGTCTACGAGCAGTACTTC. Its protein product is CASTGLAGSPLGVYEQYF. The full variable domain, completed using reference TRBV28 and TRBJ2-7, is DVKVTQSSRYLVKRTGEKVFLECVQDMDHENMFWYRQDPGLGLRLIYFSYDVKMKEKGDIPEGYSVSREKKERFSLILESASTNQTSMYLCASTGLAGSPLGVYEQYFGPGTRLTVT.

The rearrangement joins TRBV7-8 to TRBJ2-3, with 8 bases aligning to TRBD1. The CDR3 contains 16 residues. Germline CDR1 reads SGHVS; CDR2 reads FQNEAQ. The trim removed 3 bases at V and 4 bases at J, leaving 9 bases unmatched. In DNA form, the CDR3 reads TGTGCCAGCAGCTTGTCGTACAGGGGGAGGTCAGATACGCAGTATTTT. Translation: CASSLSYRGRSDTQYF.

The chain uses TRBV15 and TRBJ2-1; 8 bases agree with TRBD2. CDR3 length: 15 residues. Germline CDR1 LNHNV, CDR2 YYDKDF (reference sequence). Trimming cost V 5 bases and J 5 bases; bases outside gene matches: 8. The CDR3 reads CATSPRTSYHNEQFF. CDR3 nucleotide sequence: TGTGCCACCAGCCCAAGGACTAGCTACCACAATGAGCAGTTCTTC.